The subject of this entry is one TCR beta chain. This entry belongs to a study of blood T cell repertoires in COVID-19. The CDR3 spans 15 residues. The germline V gene has CDR1 SEHNR and CDR2 FQNEAQ (reference sequence). Deletions cut 4 bases from V and 6 bases from J, with 18 bases between. The data were produced by immunoSEQ multiplex PCR, yet TCRdb's version contains in-frame clones alone and is incomplete. The top ten hold roughly 4.9% of the sample, which has about 220,000 clones, around 75% seen once. Sequenced sample: peripheral blood. This TCR derives from a human donor in a cohort sampled during active COVID-19. The chain employs TRBV7-9 and TRBJ1-2; TRBD1 might be the D (6 bases). The CDR3 DNA reads as TGTGCCAGCAGCTATAGTGCGGGGGCGTACGATGGCTACACCTTC. Amino acids: CASSYSAGAYDGYTF.